What follows are 22 T cell receptor beta chains derived from one specimen sequenced in a study of blood T cell repertoires in COVID-19. Repertoires were generated with immunoSEQ multiplex PCR, while TCRdb's copy carries only in-frame clones and drops some. This sample has around 350,000 clones, with around 90% found just once. The specimen sequenced was peripheral blood. The receptors were gathered from a human donor in a cohort sampled during active COVID-19.

The V gene is TRBV30, the J gene TRBJ1-1; D gene uncertain. Germline-derived CDR1 and CDR2 are GTSNPN and SVGIG (reference sequence). With 1 base removed from V and 5 bases from J, the gap between germline ends came to 11 bases. CDR3 length: 13 amino acids. CDR3 coding DNA: TGTGCCTGGAGTGGGGTAGCGAAAACTGAAGCTTTCTTT. It codes for CAWSGVAKTEAFF.

This clone was recorded many times. The chain recombines TRBV20-1 with TRBJ2-7; 10 bases match TRBD1. CDR3 length equals 14 residues. J lost 5 bases, V lost 3 bases, and 7 bases had no gene match. CDR1 is DFQATT, CDR2 SNEGSKA, per germline (reference sequence). CDR3 in amino acids: CSASGTGVGNEQYF. CDR3 coding DNA: TGCAGTGCTAGTGGGACAGGGGTTGGTAACGAGCAGTACTTC.

This clone appeared once. The chain combines TRBV15 with TRBJ1-5; perhaps TRBD1 as D (6 bases). The V and J ends lost 8 bases and 6 bases respectively, with 20 bases between them. Germline values: CDR1 LNHNV, CDR2 YYDKDF (reference sequence). The CDR3 has 15 residues. The CDR3 bases are TGTGCCACCCAGAGAGGGGGAAGGGGAAGTCAGCCCCAGCATTTT. Translating gives CATQRGGRGSQPQHF. The complete variable domain, with remaining parts taken from reference TRBV15 and TRBJ1-5, reads DAMVIQNPRYQVTQFGKPVTLSCSQTLNHNVMYWYQQKSSQAPKLLFHYYDKDFNNEADTPDNFQSRRPNTSFCFLDIRSPGLGDTAMYLCATQRGGRGSQPQHFGDGTRLSIL.

The rearrangement uses TRBV30 and TRBJ2-5; 9 bases agree with TRBD2. The CDR3 has 13 residues. Germline V gene lookup returns CDR1 GTSNPN and CDR2 SVGIG (reference sequence). V shed 5 bases, J shed 1 base, and the junction held 2 bases outside the gene matches. For the CDR3, the DNA is TGTGCCTGGGAAGCGGGGGGCCAAGAGACCCAGTACTTC. Amino acids: CAWEAGGQETQYF.

This chain joins TRBV10-3 and TRBJ2-5, with 10 positions matching TRBD2. This CDR3 comprises 13 residues. The V and J ends lost 5 bases and 5 bases, in that order; junction bases with no gene match: 2. Germline V CDR1 and CDR2: ENHRY, SYGVKD. This CDR3 is CAISNSGRETQYF. In nucleotides, the CDR3 is TGTGCCATCAGTAATAGCGGGAGGGAGACCCAGTACTTC.

V is TRBV7-2 and J is TRBJ2-1; 9 bases agree with TRBD2. V gave up 5 bases and J gave up 6 bases; unmatched junction bases: 8. The CDR3 contains 15 residues. In germline, CDR1 is SGHTA, CDR2 FQGNSA. The chain's CDR3 is CASSQRLAGSNEQFF. CDR3 DNA: TGTGCCAGCAGCCAGAGGCTAGCGGGGTCCAATGAGCAGTTCTTC.

The rearrangement links TRBV9 to TRBJ1-2; tentative D call: TRBD1 (6 bases). Trimming took 3 bases from V and 6 from J, leaving 15 bases between them. CDR1 is SGDLS and CDR2 is YYNGEE in the germline V gene. CDR3 length: 14 amino acids. This CDR3 is CASSAQGRWDGYTF. In DNA, the CDR3 is TGTGCCAGCAGCGCCCAGGGGAGATGGGATGGCTACACCTTC.

This chain connects TRBV5-8 to TRBJ2-5; no reliable D call. Germline V gene sequence: CDR1 SGHTS, CDR2 YDEGEE. The V and J ends lost 3 bases and 5 bases respectively, with 5 bases between them. The CDR3 consists of 11 residues. Here the CDR3 reads CASSSRETQYF. In DNA, the CDR3 is TGTGCCAGCAGCTCTCGGGAGACCCAGTACTTC.

The chain uses TRBV10-3 and TRBJ1-2; D is unresolved. The CDR3 has 13 residues. The germline V gene encodes CDR1 ENHRY and CDR2 SYGVKD. Trimming removed 2 bases from V and 4 bases from J, with 8 bases in between. CDR3 loop: CAISETEGYGYTF. The CDR3 DNA sequence: TGTGCCATCAGTGAGACAGAGGGCTATGGCTACACCTTC.

The chain has TRBV19 and TRBJ2-7, with D maybe TRBD1 (5 bases). The CDR3 is 15 residues long. Germline loops: CDR1 LNHDA, CDR2 SQIVND (reference sequence). V was cut by 4 bases and J by 2 bases, with 15 bases left in between. The CDR3 DNA reads TGTGCCAGTAGTACCTCGACAGATCCTCCCTACGAGCAGTACTTC. Protein product: CASSTSTDPPYEQYF.

The CDR3 DNA sequence: TGTGCCAGCTCAATCGGGGATGGGTCCTACAATGAGCAGTTCTTC. Translated: CASSIGDGSYNEQFF. The J gene is TRBJ2-1, the V gene TRBV7-3, with TRBD2 as a possible D gene (5 bases). The CDR3 is made up of 15 amino acids. Between the trimmed V and J ends, which lost 8 bases and 1 base, there was a span of 15 bases. Germline V lookup: CDR1 SGHTA, CDR2 FQGTGA. Filled out from reference TRBV7-3 and TRBJ2-1, the complete variable domain reads GAGVSQTPSNKVTEKGKYVELRCDPISGHTALYWYRQSLGQGPEFLIYFQGTGAADDSGLPNDRFFAVRPEGSVSTLKIQRTERGDSAVYLCASSIGDGSYNEQFFGPGTRLTVL.

The chain has TRBV12-3 or TRBV12-4 and TRBJ1-2, with TRBD1 identical over 7 bases. CDR3 length: 13 residues. With V trimmed by 5 bases and J by 3 bases, 3 bases remained unmatched. The CDR3 here is CASSQQGDYGYTF. The CDR3 region has the DNA TGTGCCAGCAGTCAGCAGGGGGACTATGGCTACACCTTC.

This clone was picked up one time. This sequence joins TRBV10-3 and TRBJ2-3; weak D call: TRBD1 (5 bases). The CDR3 extends over 12 amino acids. CDR1 and CDR2 from the germline V gene are ENHRY and SYGVKD. Between the trimmed V and J ends, which lost 6 bases and 6 bases, there was a span of 10 bases. DNA for the CDR3: TGTGCCATCAGCAGGGAAGGGGATACGCAGTATTTT. Protein product: CAISREGDTQYF.

V gene TRBV6-5 combines with J gene TRBJ1-2, with 7 positions matching TRBD1. Trimming took 2 bases from V and 4 from J; bases not matched to a gene: 4. CDR1 is MNHEY and CDR2 is SVGAGI in the germline V gene. This CDR3 comprises 14 residues. CDR3 DNA: TGTGCCAGCAGTTACCGCGGGACAGCCTATGGCTACACCTTC. Amino acid sequence: CASSYRGTAYGYTF.

The rearrangement links TRBV28 to TRBJ2-7, with a tentative D call TRBD2 (7 bases). Germline V gene lookup returns CDR1 MDHEN and CDR2 SYDVKM. V was clipped by 3 bases and J by 4 bases, with 22 bases between them. This CDR3 has 17 residues. The CDR3 bases are TGTGCCAGCAGTTTGGGCGGGGGCCCCAGCTGGTCATACGAGCAGTACTTC. It specifies CASSLGGGPSWSYEQYF.

The V and J genes are TRBV9 and TRBJ2-5; D possibly corresponds to TRBD1 (5 bases). V was trimmed by 0 bases and J by 1 base, leaving 7 bases between them. CDR3 length equals 14 residues. The V gene's germline CDR1 is SGDLS and CDR2 YYNGEE. The CDR3 loop is CASSVGGLQETQYF. The CDR3 DNA reads as TGTGCCAGCAGCGTAGGGGGCCTCCAAGAGACCCAGTACTTC.

This chain connects TRBV20-1 to TRBJ2-7; D possibly corresponds to TRBD2 (6 bases). The CDR3 has 14 amino acids. V was clipped by 3 bases and J by 2 bases, with 14 bases between them. Germline assignment: CDR1 DFQATT and CDR2 SNEGSKA (reference sequence). This CDR3 is CSASRLAATYEQYF. CDR3 sequence (DNA): TGCAGTGCTAGTCGGTTAGCGGCAACCTACGAGCAGTACTTC.

In its sample, this clone was seen once. This chain uses TRBV2 with TRBJ1-5; tentative D call: TRBD1 (5 bases). Germline CDR1 SNHLY, CDR2 FYNNEI. The CDR3 is made up of 14 amino acids. V lost 6 bases, J lost 2 bases, and 11 bases lay in between. The CDR3 reads CASSGQYGNQPQHF. The CDR3 DNA sequence: TGTGCCAGCAGCGGACAATATGGCAATCAGCCCCAGCATTTT.

The chain combines TRBV6-1 with TRBJ2-7; 7 nucleotides agree with TRBD2. Germline V lookup: CDR1 MNHNS, CDR2 SASEGT. V shed 2 bases, J shed 0 bases, and the junction held 13 bases outside the gene matches. CDR3 length equals 18 residues. The CDR3 DNA sequence: TGTGCCAGCAGTGAAAATTTCGGGGAGGGGACTACCTCCTACGAGCAGTACTTC. Protein: CASSENFGEGTTSYEQYF.

The CDR3 reads CASSSRLAGVWGVYNEQFF. The CDR3, as DNA: TGTGCCAGCAGTTCGAGACTAGCGGGAGTTTGGGGTGTCTACAATGAGCAGTTCTTC. This rearrangement joins TRBV28 to TRBJ2-1; 12 bases agree with TRBD2. There are 19 residues in the CDR3. V shed 4 bases, J shed 3 bases, and the junction held 13 bases outside the gene matches. Germline V gives CDR1 MDHEN, CDR2 SYDVKM.

In its sample, this clone was seen a few times. This chain joins TRBV7-2 and TRBJ2-7; 7 bases match TRBD1. The CDR3 loop spans 15 amino acids. Germline V CDR1 and CDR2: SGHTA, FQGNSA. Trimming cost V 4 bases and J 5 bases; bases outside gene matches: 11. CDR3: CASSSLVWDRNEQYF. CDR3 in DNA: TGTGCCAGCAGCTCTCTCGTCTGGGACAGAAACGAGCAGTACTTC. The complete variable domain, with remaining parts taken from reference TRBV7-2 and TRBJ2-7, reads GAGVSQSPSNKVTEKGKDVELRCDPISGHTALYWYRQSLGQGLEFLIYFQGNSAPDKSGLPSDRFSAERTGGSVSTLTIQRTQQEDSAVYLCASSSLVWDRNEQYFGPGTRLTVT.

The chain links TRBV19 to TRBJ2-5, with 8 bases lining up with TRBD2. The J segment lost 4 bases and the V segment lost 9 bases, leaving 7 bases of the junction unmatched. The CDR3 totals 13 residues. Germline CDR1 LNHDA, CDR2 SQIVND (reference sequence). DNA of the CDR3: TGTGCCAGCGCCGGGACTAGGAGAGAGACCCAGTACTTC. This sequence encodes CASAGTRRETQYF. Drawing the rest from reference TRBV19 and TRBJ2-5, the complete variable domain is DGGITQSPKYLFRKEGQNVTLSCEQNLNHDAMYWYRQDPGQGLRLIYYSQIVNDFQKGDIAEGYSVSREKKESFPLTVTSAQKNPTAFYLCASAGTRRETQYFGPGTRLLVL.